This TCR beta chain was captured by sequencing in a study of T cell responses to AZD1222 COVID-19 vaccine. Whole-study context: Doses given second, at about 4 or about 12 weeks, were pooled. Study findings and constraints: Targets within unmutated variant regions were reportedly found for nearly half of spike-specific TCRs.

The germline V and J ends were trimmed by 8 bases and 0 bases, with 14 bases remaining between them. Germline V gives CDR1 SNHLY, CDR2 FYNNEI. CDR3 size: 14 residues. This clone occurred once. As yet, its antigen is unknown. Profiled with immunoSEQ multiplex PCR; TCRdb holds only in-frame clones, not every one. Of tens of thousands of clones listed, 88% are singletons. The J gene is TRBJ2-7, the V gene TRBV2; either TRBD1 or TRBD2 may supply D (5 bases each). Source: peripheral blood, taken on day 0 of AZD1222 vaccination. The sequence came from an adult in good health. The chain's CDR3 is CASVSGTTSYEQYF. The CDR3 DNA follows: TGTGCCAGCGTATCCGGGACCACCTCCTACGAGCAGTACTTC.